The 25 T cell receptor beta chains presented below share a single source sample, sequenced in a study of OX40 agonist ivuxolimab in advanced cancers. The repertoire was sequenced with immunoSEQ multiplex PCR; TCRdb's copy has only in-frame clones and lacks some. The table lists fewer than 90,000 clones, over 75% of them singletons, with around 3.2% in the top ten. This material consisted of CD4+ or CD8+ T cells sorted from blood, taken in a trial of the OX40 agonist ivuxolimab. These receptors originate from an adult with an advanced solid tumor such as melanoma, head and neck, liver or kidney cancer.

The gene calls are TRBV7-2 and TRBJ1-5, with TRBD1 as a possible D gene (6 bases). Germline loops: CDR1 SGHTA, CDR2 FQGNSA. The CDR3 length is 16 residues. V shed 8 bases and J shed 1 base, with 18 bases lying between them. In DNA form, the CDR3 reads TGTGCCAGCGGATGGGGGGGGGCGCGGAGCAATCAGCCCCAGCATTTT. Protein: CASGWGGARSNQPQHF.

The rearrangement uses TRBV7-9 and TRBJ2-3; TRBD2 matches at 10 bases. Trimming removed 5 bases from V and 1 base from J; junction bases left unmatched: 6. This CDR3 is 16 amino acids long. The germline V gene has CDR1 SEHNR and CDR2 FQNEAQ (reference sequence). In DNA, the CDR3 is TGTGCCAGCAGCCCACTAGCGGGGTCCGGCACAGATACGCAGTATTTT. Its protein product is CASSPLAGSGTDTQYF.

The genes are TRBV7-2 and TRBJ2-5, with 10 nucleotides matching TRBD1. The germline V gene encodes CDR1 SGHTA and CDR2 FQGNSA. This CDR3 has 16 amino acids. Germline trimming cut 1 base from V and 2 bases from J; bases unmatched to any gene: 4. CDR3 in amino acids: CASSLVDRGQQETQYF. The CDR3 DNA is TGTGCCAGCAGCTTAGTCGACAGGGGGCAACAAGAGACCCAGTACTTC.

The CDR3 sequence: CASSRGGQEANYGYTF. Here the CDR3 DNA reads TGTGCCAGCAGCCGAGGGGGGCAGGAAGCTAACTATGGCTACACCTTC. The chain joins TRBV11-2 to TRBJ1-2; possibly TRBD1 for D (6 bases). V lost 5 bases to trimming and J lost 0 bases, with 16 bases between them. Germline-derived CDR1 and CDR2 are SGHAT and FQNNGV. This CDR3 has 16 residues. The whole variable domain, filled in from reference TRBV11-2 and TRBJ1-2, reads EAGVAQSPRYKIIEKRQSVAFWCNPISGHATLYWYQQILGQGPKLLIQFQNNGVVDDSQLPKDRFSAERLKGVDSTLKIQPAKLEDSAVYLCASSRGGQEANYGYTFGSGTRLTVV.

The CDR3 sequence is CASSLRRTGNRHQETQYF. The CDR3 DNA is TGTGCCAGCAGTTTAAGGCGGACAGGGAACCGCCACCAAGAGACCCAGTACTTC. The J gene is TRBJ2-5, the V gene TRBV27; TRBD1 matches at 8 bases. Germline loops: CDR1 MNHEY, CDR2 SMNVEV (reference sequence). V gave up 2 bases and J gave up 0 bases; unmatched junction bases: 11. The CDR3 is made up of 18 amino acids.

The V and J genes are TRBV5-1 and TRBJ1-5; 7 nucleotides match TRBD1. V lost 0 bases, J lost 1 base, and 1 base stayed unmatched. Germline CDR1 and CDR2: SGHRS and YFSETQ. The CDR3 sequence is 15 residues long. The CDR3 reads CASSLEGASNQPQHF. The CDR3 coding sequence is TGCGCCAGCAGCTTGGAGGGGGCCAGCAATCAGCCCCAGCATTTT. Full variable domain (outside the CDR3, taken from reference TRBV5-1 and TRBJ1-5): KAGVTQTPRYLIKTRGQQVTLSCSPISGHRSVSWYQQTPGQGLQFLFEYFSETQRNKGNFPGRFSGRQFSNSRSEMNVSTLELGDSALYLCASSLEGASNQPQHFGDGTRLSIL.

The chain's CDR3 is CASSSVKDEQFF. The CDR3 region has the DNA TGCGCCAGCAGCTCGGTTAAGGATGAGCAGTTCTTC. This chain connects TRBV4-3 to TRBJ2-1; the D is unclear. CDR1 and CDR2 from the germline V gene are LGHNA and YSLEER. V was cut by 5 bases and J by 8 bases, with 10 bases left in between. There are 12 residues in the CDR3.

CDR3: CASRQAGTGVYEQYF. CDR3 bases: TGTGCCAGTAGGCAAGCAGGGACAGGGGTCTACGAGCAGTACTTC. The chain uses TRBV19 and TRBJ2-7; TRBD1 aligns across 10 bases. CDR3 size: 15 residues. V dropped 6 bases and J dropped 3; count of bases not matched to a gene: 8. Germline loops: CDR1 LNHDA, CDR2 SQIVND (reference sequence).

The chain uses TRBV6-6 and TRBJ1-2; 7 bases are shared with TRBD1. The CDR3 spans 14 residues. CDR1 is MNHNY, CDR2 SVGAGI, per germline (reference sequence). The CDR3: CACRTGPPDDGYTF. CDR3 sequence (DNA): TGTGCTTGTAGGACAGGCCCCCCGGATGATGGCTACACCTTC.

CDR3 in amino acids: CASSYLGGSSYNEQFF. The CDR3 DNA is TGTGCCAGCAGCTACCTGGGGGGGAGCTCCTACAATGAGCAGTTCTTC. J is TRBJ2-1 and V is TRBV7-2, with 7 bases lining up with TRBD2. CDR1 is SGHTA, CDR2 FQGNSA, per germline. The CDR3 covers 16 residues. The V and J ends lost 4 bases and 0 bases, in that order; junction bases with no gene match: 6.

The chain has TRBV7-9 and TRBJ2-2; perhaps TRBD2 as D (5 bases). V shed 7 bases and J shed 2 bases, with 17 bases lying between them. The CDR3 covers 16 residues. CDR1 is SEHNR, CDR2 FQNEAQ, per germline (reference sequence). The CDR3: CASTQAGLVNTGELFF. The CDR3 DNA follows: TGTGCCAGCACCCAGGCCGGACTCGTTAACACCGGGGAGCTGTTTTTT.

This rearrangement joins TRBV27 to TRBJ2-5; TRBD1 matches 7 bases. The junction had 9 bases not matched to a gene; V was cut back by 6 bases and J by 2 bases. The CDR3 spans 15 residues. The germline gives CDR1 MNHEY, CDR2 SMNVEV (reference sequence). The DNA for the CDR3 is TGTGCCAGCAGATCCCTTGGACAGGCACAAGAGACCCAGTACTTC. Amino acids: CASRSLGQAQETQYF.

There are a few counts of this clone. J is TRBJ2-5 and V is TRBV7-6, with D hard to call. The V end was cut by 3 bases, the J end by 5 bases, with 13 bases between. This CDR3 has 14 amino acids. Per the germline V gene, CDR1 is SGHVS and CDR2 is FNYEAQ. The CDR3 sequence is CASSFRDSGETQYF. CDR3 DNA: TGTGCCAGCAGCTTTCGTGACTCCGGGGAGACCCAGTACTTC.

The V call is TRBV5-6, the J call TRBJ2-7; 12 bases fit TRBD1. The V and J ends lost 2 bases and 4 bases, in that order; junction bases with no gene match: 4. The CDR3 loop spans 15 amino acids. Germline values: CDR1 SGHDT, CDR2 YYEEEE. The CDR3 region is CASSFGTGGEYEQYF. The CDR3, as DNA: TGTGCCAGCAGCTTCGGGACAGGGGGCGAGTACGAGCAGTACTTC.

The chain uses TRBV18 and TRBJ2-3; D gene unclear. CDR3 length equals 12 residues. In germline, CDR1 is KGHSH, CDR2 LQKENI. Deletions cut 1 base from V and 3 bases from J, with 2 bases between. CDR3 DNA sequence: TGTGCCAGCTCACCACGGACAGATACGCAGTATTTT. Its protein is CASSPRTDTQYF.

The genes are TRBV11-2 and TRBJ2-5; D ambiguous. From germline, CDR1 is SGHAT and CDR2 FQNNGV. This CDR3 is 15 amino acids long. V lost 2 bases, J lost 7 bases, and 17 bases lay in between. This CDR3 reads CASSLSSGYFGTQYF. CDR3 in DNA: TGTGCCAGCAGCTTATCCTCCGGCTACTTCGGGACCCAGTACTTC.

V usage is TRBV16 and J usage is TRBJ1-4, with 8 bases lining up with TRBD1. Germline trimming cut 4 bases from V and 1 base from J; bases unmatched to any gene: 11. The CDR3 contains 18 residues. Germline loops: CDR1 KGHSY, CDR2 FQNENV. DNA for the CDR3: TGTGCCAGCAGCCCTCCGACAGGGGACGTGGGAACTAATGAAAAACTGTTTTTT. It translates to CASSPPTGDVGTNEKLFF.

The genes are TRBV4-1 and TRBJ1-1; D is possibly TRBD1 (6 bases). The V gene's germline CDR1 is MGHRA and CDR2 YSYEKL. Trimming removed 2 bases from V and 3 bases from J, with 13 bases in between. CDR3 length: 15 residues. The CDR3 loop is CASSQPLAGDTEAFF. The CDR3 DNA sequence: TGCGCCAGCAGCCAACCGCTGGCAGGGGACACTGAAGCTTTCTTT.

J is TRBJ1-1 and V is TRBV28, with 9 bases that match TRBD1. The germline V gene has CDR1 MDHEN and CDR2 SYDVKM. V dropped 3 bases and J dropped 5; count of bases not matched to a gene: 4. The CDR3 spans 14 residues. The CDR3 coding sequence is TGTGCCAGCAGTTTGAGCGGGACAGGGACTGAAGCTTTCTTT. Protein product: CASSLSGTGTEAFF.

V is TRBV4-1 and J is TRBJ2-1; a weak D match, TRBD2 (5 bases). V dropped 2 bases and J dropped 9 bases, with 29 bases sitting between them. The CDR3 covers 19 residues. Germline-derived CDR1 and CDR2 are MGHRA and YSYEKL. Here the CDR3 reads CASSQQVLIHGPERGEQFF. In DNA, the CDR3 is TGCGCCAGCAGCCAACAAGTCTTAATCCACGGGCCCGAACGGGGTGAGCAGTTCTTC.

The CDR3 reads CAWSDQGTGNTIYF. The DNA of the CDR3 is TGTGCCTGGAGTGACCAGGGAACTGGAAACACCATATATTTT. The gene calls are TRBV30 and TRBJ1-3, with D tentatively TRBD1 (5 bases). V gave up 1 base and J gave up 2 bases, with 9 bases separating them. This CDR3 is built from 14 residues. Germline V gene lookup returns CDR1 GTSNPN and CDR2 SVGIG (reference sequence).

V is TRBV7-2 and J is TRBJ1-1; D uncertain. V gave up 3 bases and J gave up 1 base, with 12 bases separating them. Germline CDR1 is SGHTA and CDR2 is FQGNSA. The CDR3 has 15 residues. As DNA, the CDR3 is TGTGCCAGCAGCTTGTGGTCACAATGGAACACTGAAGCTTTCTTT. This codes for CASSLWSQWNTEAFF.

The CDR3 loop reads CAISAHEAEHTEAFF. In DNA form, the CDR3 reads TGTGCCATCAGCGCCCACGAAGCGGAACACACTGAAGCTTTCTTT. The rearrangement links TRBV10-3 to TRBJ1-1; no definite D call. The CDR3 length is 15 residues. The V and J ends lost 6 bases and 3 bases respectively, with 17 bases between them. CDR1 is ENHRY and CDR2 is SYGVKD in the germline V gene.

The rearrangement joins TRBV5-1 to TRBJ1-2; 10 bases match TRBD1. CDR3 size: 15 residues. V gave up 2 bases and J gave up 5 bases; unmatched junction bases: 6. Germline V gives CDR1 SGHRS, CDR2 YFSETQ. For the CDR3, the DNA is TGCGCCAGCAGCTTCGGACAGGGGGTAGATTATGGCTACACCTTC. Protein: CASSFGQGVDYGYTF.

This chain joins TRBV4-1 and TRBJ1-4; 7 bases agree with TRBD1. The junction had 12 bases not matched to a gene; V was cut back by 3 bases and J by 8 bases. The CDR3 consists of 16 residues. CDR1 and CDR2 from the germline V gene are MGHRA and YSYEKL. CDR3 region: CASSQGSTGTGEKLFF. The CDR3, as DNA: TGCGCCAGCAGCCAGGGTTCGACAGGGACGGGGGAAAAACTGTTTTTT.